The 27 T cell receptor beta chains below all came from one sample that was sequenced in a study of vaccination effects on CD4 cells after COVID-19. ViraFEST assay sequencing came after antigen-specific CD4+ T cells were expanded with viral peptide pools. Cultured cells yielded isolated CD4+ T cells after nine to ten days. Vaccination of participants consisted of two doses of either the BNT162b2 or mRNA-1273 vaccine. For these TCRs, the target antigens are not known. The data were produced by immunoSEQ multiplex PCR, yet TCRdb's version contains in-frame clones alone and is incomplete. The sample includes some 30,000 clones, roughly four fifths of them seen just once. The sequencing used CD4+ T cells from PBMCs cultured with HCoV-NL63 spike peptides, collected after COVID-19 vaccination. The receptors stem from a human donor who received a COVID-19 vaccine. Some clones in this sample may be carry-over from other donors' samples.

J is TRBJ1-5 and V is TRBV15; D might be TRBD1 (5 bases). The V end was cut by 3 bases, the J end by 0 bases, with 9 bases between. The CDR3 sequence is 15 residues long. Per the germline V gene, CDR1 is LNHNV and CDR2 is YYDKDF (reference sequence). The CDR3 sequence: CATSSWDGSNQPQHF. CDR3 coding DNA: TGTGCCACCAGCAGCTGGGACGGTAGCAATCAGCCCCAGCATTTT.

This clone was seen a few times. V usage is TRBV12-3 or TRBV12-4 and J usage is TRBJ2-1; D is unclear. V was clipped by 4 bases and J by 10 bases, with 14 bases between them. The CDR3 extends over 13 amino acids. The CDR3 region is CASSSELYVEQFF. The DNA of the CDR3 is TGTGCCAGCAGTTCCGAACTATATGTGGAGCAGTTCTTC.

This chain joins TRBV2 and TRBJ2-1; D may match TRBD1 or TRBD2 (5 bases each). The CDR3 totals 15 residues. V was clipped by 4 bases and J by 0 bases, with 10 bases between them. Germline-derived CDR1 and CDR2 are SNHLY and FYNNEI. The CDR3 sequence: CASSGDGLSYNEQFF. DNA of the CDR3: TGTGCCAGCAGTGGGGACGGTCTCTCCTACAATGAGCAGTTCTTC.

The chain recombines TRBV5-1 with TRBJ1-5; D is ambiguous. CDR1 and CDR2 (germline): SGHRS, YFSETQ. V gave up 3 bases and J gave up 6 bases, with 16 bases separating them. This CDR3 contains 15 residues. Here the CDR3 DNA reads TGCGCCAGCAGCTCCGGAGAGGCAGCCAGTCAGCCCCAGCATTTT. As protein: CASSSGEAASQPQHF.

V is TRBV29-1 and J is TRBJ1-1; no definite D call. The germline gives CDR1 SQVTM, CDR2 ANQGSEA. CDR3 length: 13 amino acids. V dropped 4 bases and J dropped 0 bases, with 9 bases sitting between them. In DNA form, the CDR3 reads TGCAGCGTTGTGGCGGATTTGAACACTGAAGCTTTCTTT. Translated, it gives CSVVADLNTEAFF.

This chain links TRBV5-1 with TRBJ1-2, with D perhaps matching TRBD1 (5 bases). V lost 2 bases and J 1 base, leaving 12 bases between the germline ends. The V gene's germline CDR1 is SGHRS and CDR2 YFSETQ. The length of the CDR3 is 15 residues. The CDR3 here is CASSLRGAINYGYTF. CDR3 in DNA: TGCGCCAGCAGCTTAAGAGGGGCGATTAACTATGGCTACACCTTC.

The rearrangement links TRBV7-3 to TRBJ2-2; 8 bases map to TRBD1. The ends lost 5 bases at V and 7 bases at J; junction bases unmatched: 9. Germline values: CDR1 SGHTA, CDR2 FQGTGA. The CDR3 has 15 amino acids. CDR3 in DNA: TGTGCCAGCAGCCCGGACAGGGACCTTATCGGGGAGCTGTTTTTT. Protein product: CASSPDRDLIGELFF.

The chain carries TRBV28 and TRBJ2-5; 8 nucleotides line up with TRBD2. Germline CDR1 and CDR2: MDHEN and SYDVKM. J lost 5 bases, V lost 3 bases, and 8 bases had no gene match. This CDR3 has 15 residues. CDR3 sequence reads: CASSFLRGVAETQYF. As DNA, the CDR3 is TGTGCCAGCAGTTTCTTGCGGGGGGTCGCGGAGACCCAGTACTTC.

The chain is built from TRBV6-5 and TRBJ1-2, with 7 bases matching TRBD1. Looked up from germline, CDR1 is MNHEY and CDR2 is SVGAGI. Unmatched junction bases numbered 3, after V lost 5 bases and J lost 3 bases. The CDR3 runs 13 residues. CDR3 DNA: TGTGCCAGCAGTCGGGGGACAGACTATGGCTACACCTTC. This codes for CASSRGTDYGYTF.

This chain connects TRBV25-1 to TRBJ2-1; D gene unclear. Per the germline V gene, CDR1 is MGHDK and CDR2 is SYGVNS. Trimming removed 2 bases at V and 0 bases at J, with 8 bases between. This CDR3 comprises 15 residues. The CDR3 coding sequence is TGTGCCAGCAGTGAACCTCACAGCTCCTACAATGAGCAGTTCTTC. The encoded protein is CASSEPHSSYNEQFF.

The chain recombines TRBV19 with TRBJ1-4; tentative D call: TRBD1 (6 bases). Germline values: CDR1 LNHDA, CDR2 SQIVND (reference sequence). The CDR3 runs 15 residues. V was trimmed by 5 bases and J by 5 bases, leaving 15 bases between them. The CDR3 DNA is TGTGCCAGTAGTCCCAACAGGGCCCGCAATGAAAAACTGTTTTTT. Translating it yields CASSPNRARNEKLFF.

This rearrangement joins TRBV30 to TRBJ1-5; D gene unclear. CDR3 length: 13 amino acids. The V gene lost 3 bases and the J gene lost 9 bases, with 15 bases spanning the gap. Germline CDR1 and CDR2: GTSNPN and SVGIG (reference sequence). CDR3 residues: CAWSPTRDGPQHF. CDR3 coding DNA: TGTGCCTGGAGCCCGACTCGGGATGGGCCCCAGCATTTT.

The CDR3 region is CAWSEKTGETYGYTF. CDR3 bases: TGTGCCTGGAGTGAAAAGACAGGGGAGACCTATGGCTACACCTTC. This chain uses TRBV30 with TRBJ1-2, with 8 bases lining up with TRBD1. J lost 4 bases, V lost 1 base, and 8 bases had no gene match. CDR3 length equals 15 residues. Germline-derived CDR1 and CDR2 are GTSNPN and SVGIG (reference sequence).

The chain combines TRBV7-3 with TRBJ2-6, with 13 positions matching TRBD2. The CDR3 sequence is 19 residues long. Germline V gives CDR1 SGHTA, CDR2 FQGTGA. V lost 0 bases and J lost 0; bases outside the gene matches: 2. The CDR3: CASSLTRLAGGSGANVLTF. Written as DNA, the CDR3 is TGTGCCAGCAGCTTAACGCGACTAGCGGGGGGCTCTGGGGCCAACGTCCTGACTTTC.

This clone has just one count. The chain recombines TRBV24-1 with TRBJ2-3; weak D call: TRBD2 (5 bases). V gave up 9 bases and J gave up 0 bases, with 12 bases separating them. This CDR3 has 14 residues. Germline lookup yields CDR1 KGHDR and CDR2 SFDVKD. The CDR3 sequence: CATSSGESTDTQYF. Here the CDR3 DNA reads TGTGCCACCTCGAGCGGTGAAAGCACAGATACGCAGTATTTT.

The chain employs TRBV2 and TRBJ2-3; the D is unclear. Germline V CDR1 and CDR2: SNHLY, FYNNEI. CDR3 size: 15 residues. Trimming pared 6 bases from V and 2 bases from J, leaving 15 bases between. The CDR3 sequence is CASRYGNLNTDTQYF. The CDR3 region has the DNA TGTGCCAGCAGGTACGGCAATCTAAACACAGATACGCAGTATTTT.

This chain uses TRBV3-1 (or the pseudogene TRBV3-2) with TRBJ2-3; perhaps TRBD2 as D (5 bases). Germline V gene sequence: CDR1 LGHDT, CDR2 YNNKEL (reference sequence). The CDR3 length is 16 residues. V was clipped by 1 base and J by 0 bases, with 11 bases between them. Here the CDR3 reads CASSQGGSYSTDTQYF. The CDR3 DNA reads as TGTGCCAGCAGCCAAGGAGGGAGTTATAGCACAGATACGCAGTATTTT.

The genes are TRBV11-2 and TRBJ1-5; D is unclear. The germline CDR1 and CDR2 sequences are SGHAT and FQNNGV. The CDR3 loop spans 14 amino acids. Between the trimmed V and J ends, which lost 0 bases and 4 bases, there was a span of 7 bases. The CDR3 sequence is CASSLDLGNQPQHF. DNA of the CDR3: TGTGCCAGCAGCTTAGATCTGGGGAATCAGCCCCAGCATTTT.

The CDR3 DNA follows: TGTGCCAGCAGCCGCCGGACAGGAGTAGGCTACACCTTC. Translation: CASSRRTGVGYTF. The chain is built from TRBV3-1 (or the pseudogene TRBV3-2) and TRBJ1-2; 7 bases are shared with TRBD1. V lost 4 bases, J lost 8 bases, and 7 bases stayed unmatched. Germline loops: CDR1 LGHDT, CDR2 YNNKEL (reference sequence). CDR3 length: 13 amino acids.

J is TRBJ1-2 and V is TRBV10-3; TRBD1 might be the D (5 bases). Trimming left V 4 bases short and J 6 bases short, with 12 bases between. The CDR3 covers 13 residues. Germline V gives CDR1 ENHRY, CDR2 SYGVKD. The CDR3 nucleotides read TGTGCCATCAGTGTTGGGGGTCAGGATGGCTACACCTTC. It yields the protein CAISVGGQDGYTF.

The V gene is TRBV19, the J gene TRBJ2-6; D is uncertain. The CDR3 has 16 amino acids. Trimming took 7 bases from V and 4 from J, leaving 17 bases between them. Germline CDR1 reads LNHDA; CDR2 reads SQIVND (reference sequence). The CDR3 region has the DNA TGTGCCAGTACTATTGTTACGGGTACCGGGGCCAACGTCCTGACTTTC. This sequence encodes CASTIVTGTGANVLTF.

As DNA, the CDR3 is TGTGCCAGCAGTTACTCCGGAACTAACTATGGCTACACCTTC. The encoded protein is CASSYSGTNYGYTF. This sequence joins TRBV6-5 and TRBJ1-2; no firm D call. Trimming removed 0 bases from V and 0 bases from J, with 5 bases in between. The germline CDR1 and CDR2 sequences are MNHEY and SVGAGI. The CDR3 spans 14 residues.

V gene TRBV4-3 combines with J gene TRBJ2-2, with TRBD1 matching over 8 bases. The CDR3 covers 16 residues. The germline CDR1 and CDR2 sequences are LGHNA and YSLEER. Unmatched junction bases numbered 7, after V lost 0 bases and J lost 7 bases. The CDR3: CASSQDPRTGYGELFF. The DNA of the CDR3 is TGCGCCAGCAGCCAAGATCCCCGGACAGGGTACGGGGAGCTGTTTTTT.

The CDR3 spells CASSTRQGGGDTEAFF. DNA of the CDR3: TGTGCCAGCAGCACTCGACAGGGAGGCGGTGACACTGAAGCTTTCTTT. V usage is TRBV7-9 and J usage is TRBJ1-1, with 7 bases fitting TRBD1. Germline values: CDR1 SEHNR, CDR2 FQNEAQ (reference sequence). After removal of 5 bases from V and 3 bases from J, the junction contained 12 bases not matched to a gene. This CDR3 region has 16 residues.

The CDR3: CASSPGGAYNEQFF. The CDR3 bases are TGTGCCAGCAGCCCAGGGGGGGCTTACAATGAGCAGTTCTTC. J is TRBJ2-1 and V is TRBV9, with D perhaps matching TRBD1 or TRBD2 (7 bases each). V lost 4 bases and J 4 bases, leaving 12 bases between the germline ends. CDR3 length: 14 amino acids. Germline V gene lookup returns CDR1 SGDLS and CDR2 YYNGEE.

The CDR3 spells CASSSGGVRTDTQYF. The CDR3 bases are TGTGCCAGCAGCAGCGGGGGGGTACGCACAGATACGCAGTATTTT. The rearrangement uses TRBV7-2 and TRBJ2-3, with 10 positions matching TRBD2. The CDR3 runs to 15 residues. CDR1 and CDR2 from the germline V gene are SGHTA and FQGNSA. After removal of 5 bases from V and 1 base from J, the junction contained 3 bases not matched to a gene.

The rearrangement links TRBV7-2 to TRBJ2-1, with TRBD1 as a possible D gene (6 bases). V was clipped by 2 bases and J by 4 bases, with 12 bases between them. CDR3 size: 15 residues. Germline V gene sequence: CDR1 SGHTA, CDR2 FQGNSA. The CDR3 loop reads CASSLSWGRYNEQFF. CDR3 nucleotides: TGTGCCAGCAGCTTAAGCTGGGGGCGATACAATGAGCAGTTCTTC.